The 24 T cell receptor beta chains presented below share a single source sample, sequenced in a study of blood T cell repertoires in COVID-19. The repertoire was sequenced with immunoSEQ multiplex PCR; TCRdb's copy has only in-frame clones and lacks some. The profile shows about 130,000 clones, 80% to 90% of them singletons. Specimen: peripheral blood. These receptors came from a man aged 50-59 years with active COVID-19.

This chain connects TRBV9 to TRBJ2-1; 7 bases line up with TRBD1. V lost 3 bases and J lost 8; bases outside the gene matches: 11. Germline lookup yields CDR1 SGDLS and CDR2 YYNGEE. The CDR3 has 15 residues. The CDR3 DNA follows: TGTGCCAGCAGCGAATTAGACAGGGTTGTGGATGAGCAGTTCTTC. It codes for CASSELDRVVDEQFF.

CDR3 sequence: CSVATATNTEAFF. CDR3 DNA sequence: TGCAGCGTAGCGACAGCTACGAACACTGAAGCTTTCTTT. The chain couples TRBV29-1 to TRBJ1-1; D might be TRBD1 (5 bases). CDR1 and CDR2 (germline): SQVTM, ANQGSEA. The CDR3 runs 13 residues. V lost 6 bases to trimming and J lost 1 base, with 12 bases between them.

V usage is TRBV28 and J usage is TRBJ2-2; tentatively, D is TRBD1 (6 bases). This CDR3 is built from 11 residues. Trimming took off 5 bases at V and 8 bases at J, with 6 bases between the two ends. From germline, CDR1 is MDHEN and CDR2 SYDVKM. The CDR3 reads CASSGTGELFF. CDR3 DNA sequence: TGTGCCAGCAGTGGGACAGGGGAGCTGTTTTTT.

This chain connects TRBV7-8 to TRBJ1-5; 8 bases agree with TRBD1. The germline V gene encodes CDR1 SGHVS and CDR2 FQNEAQ. CDR3 size: 17 residues. V trimming: 3 bases; J trimming: 6 bases; junction bases outside the gene matches: 13. Here the CDR3 DNA reads TGTGCCAGCAGCTTCGAAGGCAGGGGGCTTTCGAGTCAGCCCCAGCATTTT. Encoded protein: CASSFEGRGLSSQPQHF.

The rearrangement links TRBV27 to TRBJ2-3; 11 nucleotides align to TRBD2. The CDR3 sequence is 16 residues long. Germline CDR1 is MNHEY and CDR2 is SMNVEV (reference sequence). J lost 3 bases, V lost 5 bases, and 7 bases had no gene match. The CDR3 DNA is TGTGCCAGCAGTGTCCGGACTAGCGGGCGGACAGATACGCAGTATTTT. This codes for CASSVRTSGRTDTQYF.

This chain links TRBV21-1 with TRBJ2-7; the tabulated D call, TRBD1, remains unverified against the DNA. TRBV21-1 is noted as a pseudogene. This CDR3 has 15 amino acids. The CDR3 DNA reads TGTGCCAGCAGCTTCCGGGACAGGGAAAGCTACGAGCAGTACTTC. Its protein is CASSFRDRESYEQYF.

The chain is built from TRBV13 and TRBJ1-6, with a tentative D call TRBD1 (5 bases). Looked up from germline, CDR1 is PRHDT and CDR2 is FYEKMQ (reference sequence). This CDR3 spans 15 amino acids. Between the trimmed V and J ends, which lost 6 bases and 10 bases, there was a span of 19 bases. The CDR3 DNA reads TGTGCCAGCAGTCTCGGGTCCTCCGGGGGATCACCCCTCCACTTT. Its translation is CASSLGSSGGSPLHF.

The chain is built from TRBV11-2 and TRBJ2-3; 16 nucleotides agree with TRBD2. CDR1 and CDR2 (germline): SGHAT, FQNNGV. Trimming at V came to 5 bases and at J to 8 bases, leaving 4 bases not matched to a gene. The CDR3 spans 15 residues. CDR3 DNA: TGTGCCAGCAGCGAGGGACTAGCGGGGGGGCTTACGCAGTATTTT. Protein: CASSEGLAGGLTQYF.

The genes are TRBV4-1 and TRBJ2-5; D is unresolved. CDR1 is MGHRA, CDR2 YSYEKL, per germline. V was pared by 1 base and J by 1 base, with 7 bases between. The CDR3 is 14 residues long. The CDR3 sequence: CASSQGHVQETQYF. CDR3 in DNA: TGCGCCAGCAGCCAAGGACACGTCCAAGAGACCCAGTACTTC.

This chain uses TRBV5-1 with TRBJ1-2; the D gene is possibly TRBD1 (6 bases). V shed 4 bases and J shed 0 bases, with 16 bases lying between them. Per the germline V gene, CDR1 is SGHRS and CDR2 is YFSETQ. CDR3 length equals 16 residues. The CDR3 reads CASSRSDRLANYGYTF. The CDR3 nucleotides are TGCGCCAGCAGCCGGTCGGACAGACTCGCTAACTATGGCTACACCTTC.

V and J are TRBV9 and TRBJ2-7; D is ambiguous. The length of the CDR3 is 14 residues. V lost 1 base and J 0 bases, leaving 8 bases between the germline ends. Germline V gene lookup returns CDR1 SGDLS and CDR2 YYNGEE. CDR3 loop: CASSVYPSSYEQYF. CDR3 bases: TGTGCCAGCAGCGTATATCCGAGCTCCTACGAGCAGTACTTC.

The CDR3 DNA reads as TGCAGTGCTAGTTTGGGGGGGAGCTCCTACGAGCAGTACTTC. Translating it yields CSASLGGSSYEQYF. The genes are TRBV20-1 and TRBJ2-7; TRBD2 matches at 7 bases. CDR1 is DFQATT, CDR2 SNEGSKA, per germline (reference sequence). CDR3 size: 14 residues. V was pared by 3 bases and J by 0 bases, with 5 bases of the junction left unmatched.

This chain's CDR3 is CASSQDVGAAKLFF. The CDR3 DNA reads TGTGCCAGCAGCCAAGATGTAGGGGCGGCAAAACTGTTTTTT. J is TRBJ1-4 and V is TRBV3-1 (or the pseudogene TRBV3-2); the D gene is possibly TRBD1 (5 bases). Germline CDR1 and CDR2: LGHDT and YNNKEL (reference sequence). The CDR3 covers 14 residues. V dropped 0 bases and J dropped 10 bases, with 12 bases sitting between them.

This rearrangement joins TRBV11-2 to TRBJ2-5; 11 bases match TRBD1. The V segment lost 8 bases and the J segment 7 bases; nucleotides outside the gene matches: 6. The germline gives CDR1 SGHAT, CDR2 FQNNGV. The CDR3 spans 13 residues. Here the CDR3 reads CASATGTGGTQYF. CDR3 nucleotides: TGTGCCAGCGCCACCGGGACAGGGGGGACCCAGTACTTC.

CDR3: CASSHPMGGGRNSPLHF. The CDR3 region has the DNA TGCGCCAGCAGCCATCCCATGGGGGGGGGAAGGAATTCACCCCTCCACTTT. The chain employs TRBV4-1 and TRBJ1-6; a weak D match, TRBD1 (5 bases). Trimming took 3 bases from V and 7 from J, leaving 19 bases between them. This CDR3 spans 17 amino acids. The germline V gene has CDR1 MGHRA and CDR2 YSYEKL.

In nucleotides, the CDR3 is TGTGCCAGCAGTGGGCTACACTACGAGCAGTACTTC. This translates into CASSGLHYEQYF. This chain links TRBV11-1 with TRBJ2-7; D remains ambiguous. The V gene lost 6 bases and the J gene lost 3 bases, with 9 bases spanning the gap. This CDR3 is built from 12 residues. From germline, CDR1 is SGHAT and CDR2 FQDESV (reference sequence).

This chain uses TRBV7-9 with TRBJ2-7; a weak D match, TRBD2 (6 bases). Per the germline V gene, CDR1 is SEHNR and CDR2 is FQNEAQ (reference sequence). CDR3 length: 16 amino acids. Deletions cut 3 bases from V and 4 bases from J, with 19 bases between. The DNA for the CDR3 is TGTGCCAGCAGCTTCGGGACCCCCTCCCGGGGGTACGAGCAGTACTTC. It codes for CASSFGTPSRGYEQYF. Together with reference TRBV7-9 and TRBJ2-7, the CDR3 gives the full variable domain: DTGVSQNPRHKITKRGQNVTFRCDPISEHNRLYWYRQTLGQGPEFLTYFQNEAQLEKSRLLSDRFSAERPKGSFSTLEIQRTEQGDSAMYLCASSFGTPSRGYEQYFGPGTRLTVT.

The chain combines TRBV4-2 with TRBJ2-5; 8 bases line up with TRBD1. V was pared by 0 bases and J by 5 bases, with 5 bases of the junction left unmatched. The CDR3 is 15 amino acids. The germline gives CDR1 LGHNA, CDR2 YNFKEQ. CDR3 DNA sequence: TGTGCCAGCAGCCAAGATCCCACAGGGGGGGAGACCCAGTACTTC. It yields the protein CASSQDPTGGETQYF.

This rearrangement joins TRBV6-5 to TRBJ1-4; 11 bases are shared with TRBD1. The germline gives CDR1 MNHEY, CDR2 SVGAGI. The CDR3 has 14 residues. The V segment lost 5 bases and the J segment 10 bases; nucleotides outside the gene matches: 6. This chain's CDR3 is CASSQTGTGGKLFF. CDR3 sequence (DNA): TGTGCCAGCAGTCAAACAGGGACAGGGGGAAAACTGTTTTTT.

The chain recombines TRBV19 with TRBJ2-3; tentatively, D is TRBD2 (5 bases). Germline CDR1 LNHDA, CDR2 SQIVND (reference sequence). CDR3 length equals 15 residues. V lost 3 bases and J 4 bases, leaving 14 bases between the germline ends. CDR3 bases: TGTGCCAGTAGTATTGGGCCTAGCCGGGCAGATACGCAGTATTTT. Protein: CASSIGPSRADTQYF.

The V and J genes are TRBV2 and TRBJ2-5, with TRBD2 as a possible D gene (7 bases). V was trimmed by 7 bases and J by 4 bases, leaving 19 bases between them. Per the germline V gene, CDR1 is SNHLY and CDR2 is FYNNEI. The CDR3 spans 15 residues. CDR3 in DNA: TGTGCCAGCAACTCTGCCGGGGGGCCGGCAGAGACCCAGTACTTC. Translation: CASNSAGGPAETQYF.

The genes are TRBV20-1 and TRBJ1-5; 8 bases map to TRBD1. The CDR3 is 16 amino acids. V shed 3 bases, J shed 0 bases, and the junction held 7 bases outside the gene matches. Looked up from germline, CDR1 is DFQATT and CDR2 is SNEGSKA (reference sequence). This CDR3 reads CSASGQGGYSNQPQHF. In nucleotides, the CDR3 is TGCAGTGCTAGTGGACAGGGTGGGTATAGCAATCAGCCCCAGCATTTT.

The rearrangement joins TRBV7-2 to TRBJ1-2, with D possibly TRBD1 on 6 matching bases. With 3 bases removed from V and 2 bases from J, the gap between germline ends came to 22 bases. CDR1 SGHTA and CDR2 FQGNSA come from the germline V gene. CDR3 length: 18 residues. CDR3 protein: CASSFIGAGATPNYGYTF. DNA of the CDR3: TGTGCCAGCAGCTTTATAGGGGCAGGGGCAACGCCAAACTATGGCTACACCTTC.

This chain connects TRBV7-9 to TRBJ1-1, with TRBD1 matching over 7 bases. CDR1 and CDR2 (germline): SEHNR, FQNEAQ (reference sequence). The CDR3 runs 13 residues. The V and J ends lost 5 bases and 6 bases, in that order; junction bases with no gene match: 6. DNA of the CDR3: TGTGCCAGCAGCCGAGGGGGCTGGGCTGAAGCTTTCTTT. Translated, it gives CASSRGGWAEAFF.